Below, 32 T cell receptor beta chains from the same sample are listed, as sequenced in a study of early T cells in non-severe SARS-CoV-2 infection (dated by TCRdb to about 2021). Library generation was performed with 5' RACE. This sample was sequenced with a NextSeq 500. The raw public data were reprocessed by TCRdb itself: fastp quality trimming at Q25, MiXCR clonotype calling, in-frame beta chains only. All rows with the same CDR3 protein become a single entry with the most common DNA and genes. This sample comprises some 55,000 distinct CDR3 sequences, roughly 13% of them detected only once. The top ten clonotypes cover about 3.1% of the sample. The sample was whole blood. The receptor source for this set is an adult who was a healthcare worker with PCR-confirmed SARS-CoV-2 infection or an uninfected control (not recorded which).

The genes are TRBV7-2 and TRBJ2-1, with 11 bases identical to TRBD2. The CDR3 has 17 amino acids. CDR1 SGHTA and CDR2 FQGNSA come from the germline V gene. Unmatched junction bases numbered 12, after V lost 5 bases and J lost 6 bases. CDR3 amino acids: CASSLPGGLAASNEQFF. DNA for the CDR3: TGTGCCAGCAGCCTACCCGGGGGACTAGCGGCCTCCAATGAGCAGTTCTTC.

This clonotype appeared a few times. CDR3 coding DNA: TGTGCCAGTAATACCGGAGGTTTCACCTACAATGAGCAGTTCTTC. It is translated as CASNTGGFTYNEQFF. The V gene is TRBV19, the J gene TRBJ2-1, with D perhaps TRBD2 (5 bases). Germline assignment: CDR1 LNHDA and CDR2 SQIVND (reference sequence). The CDR3 is 15 amino acids. V was clipped by 7 bases and J by 2 bases, with 15 bases between them.

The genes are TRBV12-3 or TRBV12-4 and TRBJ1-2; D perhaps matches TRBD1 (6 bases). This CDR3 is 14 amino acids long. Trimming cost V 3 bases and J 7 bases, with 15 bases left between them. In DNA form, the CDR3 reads TGTGCCAGCAGTTTCGGTTTAGGGGGAGTTGGCTACACCTTC. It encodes CASSFGLGGVGYTF.

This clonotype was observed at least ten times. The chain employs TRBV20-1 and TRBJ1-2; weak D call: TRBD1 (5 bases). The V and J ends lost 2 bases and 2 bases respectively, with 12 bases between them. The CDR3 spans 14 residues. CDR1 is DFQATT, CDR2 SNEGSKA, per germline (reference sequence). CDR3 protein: CSARPQGTNYGYTF. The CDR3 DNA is TGCAGTGCTAGACCCCAGGGAACAAACTATGGCTACACCTTC.

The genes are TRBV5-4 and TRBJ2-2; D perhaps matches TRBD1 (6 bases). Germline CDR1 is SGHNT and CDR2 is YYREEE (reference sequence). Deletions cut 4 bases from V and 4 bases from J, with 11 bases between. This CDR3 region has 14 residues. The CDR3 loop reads CASSIQGSTGELFF. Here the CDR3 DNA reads TGTGCCAGCAGCATACAGGGATCCACCGGGGAGCTGTTTTTT.

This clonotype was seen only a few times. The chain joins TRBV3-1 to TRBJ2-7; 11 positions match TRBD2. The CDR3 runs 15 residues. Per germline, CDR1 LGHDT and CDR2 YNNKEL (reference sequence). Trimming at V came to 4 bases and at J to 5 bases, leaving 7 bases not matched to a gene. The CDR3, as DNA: TGTGCCAGCAGCCCTTGGACTAGCGGGCCCCACGAGCAGTACTTC. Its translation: CASSPWTSGPHEQYF.

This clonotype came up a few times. The CDR3 DNA reads as TGTGCCAGCAGCTATGGACTAGCGGCCGCTGGGGGCACAGATACGCAGTATTTT. It translates to CASSYGLAAAGGTDTQYF. The V call is TRBV6-5, the J call TRBJ2-3; 10 bases agree with TRBD2. Germline values: CDR1 MNHEY, CDR2 SVGAGI. CDR3 length: 18 residues. Trimming took 6 bases from V and 1 from J; bases not matched to a gene: 13.

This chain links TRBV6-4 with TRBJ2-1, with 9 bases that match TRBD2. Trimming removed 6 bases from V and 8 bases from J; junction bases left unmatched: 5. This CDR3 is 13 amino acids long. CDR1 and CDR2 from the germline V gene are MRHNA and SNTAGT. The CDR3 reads CASRGGGAHEQFF. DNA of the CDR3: TGTGCCAGCAGGGGCGGGGGGGCCCATGAGCAGTTCTTC.

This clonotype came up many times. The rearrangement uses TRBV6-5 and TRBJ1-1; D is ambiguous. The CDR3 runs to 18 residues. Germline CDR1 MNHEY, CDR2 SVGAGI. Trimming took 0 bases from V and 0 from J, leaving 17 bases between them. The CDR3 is CASSYSAPRRGVNTEAFF. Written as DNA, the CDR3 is TGTGCCAGCAGTTACTCGGCGCCGCGTCGGGGAGTGAACACTGAAGCTTTCTTT.

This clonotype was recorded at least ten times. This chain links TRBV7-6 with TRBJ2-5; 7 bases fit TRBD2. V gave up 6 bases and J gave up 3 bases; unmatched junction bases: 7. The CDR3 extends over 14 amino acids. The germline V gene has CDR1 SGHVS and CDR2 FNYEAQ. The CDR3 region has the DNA TGTGCCAGCAGTCGTCTGGCGGGGGAAGAGACCCAGTACTTC. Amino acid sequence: CASSRLAGEETQYF.

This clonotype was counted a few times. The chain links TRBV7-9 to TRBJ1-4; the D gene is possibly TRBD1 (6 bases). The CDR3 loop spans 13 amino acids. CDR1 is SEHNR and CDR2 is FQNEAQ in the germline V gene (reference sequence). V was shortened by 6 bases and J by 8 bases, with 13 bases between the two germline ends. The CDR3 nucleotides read TGTGCCAGCAGACTATCCGGGACAGAAAAACTGTTTTTT. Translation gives CASRLSGTEKLFF.

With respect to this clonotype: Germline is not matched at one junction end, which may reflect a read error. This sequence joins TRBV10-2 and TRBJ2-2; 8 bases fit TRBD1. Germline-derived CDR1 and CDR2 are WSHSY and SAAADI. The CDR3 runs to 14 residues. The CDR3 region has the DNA TGCCCCAGCAACGTCAGGGGGCGCGAAGGGGAGCTGTTTTTT. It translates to CPSNVRGREGELFF.

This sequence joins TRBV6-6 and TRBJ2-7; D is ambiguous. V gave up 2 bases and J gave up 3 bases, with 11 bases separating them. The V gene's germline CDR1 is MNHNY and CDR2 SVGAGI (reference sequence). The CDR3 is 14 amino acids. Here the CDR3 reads CASSYRPGVYEQYF. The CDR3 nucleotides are TGTGCCAGCAGTTACCGACCTGGTGTCTACGAGCAGTACTTC.

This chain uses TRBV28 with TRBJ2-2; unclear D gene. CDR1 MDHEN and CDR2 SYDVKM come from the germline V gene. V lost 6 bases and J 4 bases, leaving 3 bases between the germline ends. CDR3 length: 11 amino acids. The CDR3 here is CASRLTGELFF. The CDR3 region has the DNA TGTGCCAGCAGGCTCACCGGGGAGCTGTTTTTT.

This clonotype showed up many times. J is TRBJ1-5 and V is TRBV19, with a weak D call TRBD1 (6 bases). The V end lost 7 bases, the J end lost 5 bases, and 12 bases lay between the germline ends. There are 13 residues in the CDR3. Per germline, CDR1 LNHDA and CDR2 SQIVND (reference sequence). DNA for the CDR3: TGTGCCAGTACGACAGGTACCGATCAGCCCCAGCATTTT. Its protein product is CASTTGTDQPQHF.

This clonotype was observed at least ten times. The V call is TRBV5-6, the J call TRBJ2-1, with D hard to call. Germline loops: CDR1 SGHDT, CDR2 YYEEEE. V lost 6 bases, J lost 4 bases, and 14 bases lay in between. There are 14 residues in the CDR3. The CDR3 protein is CASTTLGKYNEQFF. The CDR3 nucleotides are TGTGCCAGCACCACCCTGGGGAAATACAATGAGCAGTTCTTC.

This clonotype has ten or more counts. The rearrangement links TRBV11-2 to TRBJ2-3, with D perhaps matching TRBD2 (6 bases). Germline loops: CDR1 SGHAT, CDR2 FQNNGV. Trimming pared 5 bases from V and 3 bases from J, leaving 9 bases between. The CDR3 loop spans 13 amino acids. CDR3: CASSPGLTDTQYF. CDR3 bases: TGTGCCAGCAGCCCGGGACTGACAGATACGCAGTATTTT.

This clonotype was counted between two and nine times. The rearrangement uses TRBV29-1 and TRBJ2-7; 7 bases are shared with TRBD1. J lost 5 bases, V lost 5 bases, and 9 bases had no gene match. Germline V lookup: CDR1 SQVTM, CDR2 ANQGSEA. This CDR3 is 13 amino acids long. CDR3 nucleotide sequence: TGCAGCGTTCGGCAGGGGGTAATCAACGAGCAGTACTTC. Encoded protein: CSVRQGVINEQYF.

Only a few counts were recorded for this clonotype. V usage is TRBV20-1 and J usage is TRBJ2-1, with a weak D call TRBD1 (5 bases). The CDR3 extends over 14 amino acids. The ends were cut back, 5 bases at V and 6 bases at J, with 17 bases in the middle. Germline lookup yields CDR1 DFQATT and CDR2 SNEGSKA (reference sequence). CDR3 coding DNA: TGCAGTGCTCCCGACACCTTTAGGGGCAATGAGCAGTTCTTC. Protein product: CSAPDTFRGNEQFF.

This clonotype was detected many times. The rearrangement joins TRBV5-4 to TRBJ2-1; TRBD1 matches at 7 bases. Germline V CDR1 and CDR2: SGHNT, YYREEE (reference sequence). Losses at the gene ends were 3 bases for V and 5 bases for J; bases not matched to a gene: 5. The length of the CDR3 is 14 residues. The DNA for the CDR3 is TGTGCCAGCAGCTGGGGACAGTTGAACAATGAGCAGTTCTTC. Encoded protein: CASSWGQLNNEQFF.

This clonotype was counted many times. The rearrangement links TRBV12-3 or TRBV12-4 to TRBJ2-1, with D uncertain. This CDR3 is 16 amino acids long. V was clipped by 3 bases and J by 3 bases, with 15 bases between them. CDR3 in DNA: TGTGCCAGCAGTTTTTCGGGCGCATCTTTCTACAATGAGCAGTTCTTC. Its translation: CASSFSGASFYNEQFF.

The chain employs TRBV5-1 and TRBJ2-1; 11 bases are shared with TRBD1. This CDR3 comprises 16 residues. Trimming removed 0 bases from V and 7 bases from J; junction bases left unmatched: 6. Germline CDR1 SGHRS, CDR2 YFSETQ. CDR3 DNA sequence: TGCGCCAGCAGCTTGGTTGGGACAGGGGGTGTTAATGAGCAGTTCTTC. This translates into CASSLVGTGGVNEQFF.

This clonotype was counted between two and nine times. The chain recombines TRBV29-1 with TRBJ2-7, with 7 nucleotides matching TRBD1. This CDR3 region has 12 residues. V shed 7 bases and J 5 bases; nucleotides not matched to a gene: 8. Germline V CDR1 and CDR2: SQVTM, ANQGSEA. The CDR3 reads CSARTGFNEQYF. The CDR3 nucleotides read TGCAGCGCTCGGACAGGCTTCAACGAGCAGTACTTC.

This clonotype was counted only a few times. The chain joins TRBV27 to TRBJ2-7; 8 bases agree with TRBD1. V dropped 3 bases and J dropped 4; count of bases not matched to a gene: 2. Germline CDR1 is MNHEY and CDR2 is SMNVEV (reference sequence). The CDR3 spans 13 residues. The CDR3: CASSFGQGYEQYF. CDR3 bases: TGTGCCAGCAGTTTCGGACAGGGATACGAGCAGTACTTC.

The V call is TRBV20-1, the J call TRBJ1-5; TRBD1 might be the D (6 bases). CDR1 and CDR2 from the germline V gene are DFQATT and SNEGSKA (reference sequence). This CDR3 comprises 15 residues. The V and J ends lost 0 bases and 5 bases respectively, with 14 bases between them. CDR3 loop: CSARDLAGDDQPQHF. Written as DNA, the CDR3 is TGCAGTGCTAGAGATCTGGCAGGGGATGATCAGCCCCAGCATTTT.

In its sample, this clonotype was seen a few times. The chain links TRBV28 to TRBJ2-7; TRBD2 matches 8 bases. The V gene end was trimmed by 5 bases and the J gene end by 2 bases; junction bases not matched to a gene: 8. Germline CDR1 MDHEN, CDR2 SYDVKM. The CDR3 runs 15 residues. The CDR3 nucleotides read TGTGCCAGCAGTCCCAGCGGGGGTTTCACCTACGAGCAGTACTTC. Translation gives CASSPSGGFTYEQYF. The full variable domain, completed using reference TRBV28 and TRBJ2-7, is DVKVTQSSRYLVKRTGEKVFLECVQDMDHENMFWYRQDPGLGLRLIYFSYDVKMKEKGDIPEGYSVSREKKERFSLILESASTNQTSMYLCASSPSGGFTYEQYFGPGTRLTVT.

In DNA, the CDR3 is TGTGCCAGCATACAGTTCGGGCGGGGCCTGACGCAGTATTTT. This encodes CASIQFGRGLTQYF. The rearrangement joins TRBV6-2 or TRBV6-3 to TRBJ2-3; TRBD2 is a possible D gene (6 bases). This CDR3 is 14 amino acids long. Germline V gene data show CDR1 as MNHEY and CDR2 as SVGEGT. V was pared by 7 bases and J by 9 bases, with 20 bases between.

Here the CDR3 reads CSVGLGGRGPNEQFF. The CDR3 DNA reads as TGCAGCGTTGGACTTGGCGGGAGGGGCCCCAATGAGCAGTTCTTC. The chain links TRBV29-1 to TRBJ2-1, with 9 bases that match TRBD2. The CDR3 length is 15 residues. Per the germline V gene, CDR1 is SQVTM and CDR2 is ANQGSEA. With V trimmed by 4 bases and J by 6 bases, 10 bases remained unmatched.

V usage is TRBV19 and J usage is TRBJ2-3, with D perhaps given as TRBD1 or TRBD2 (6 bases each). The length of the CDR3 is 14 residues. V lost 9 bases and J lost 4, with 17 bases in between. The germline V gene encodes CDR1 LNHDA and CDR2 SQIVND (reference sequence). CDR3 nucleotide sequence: TGTGCCAGCAAGGTGATGAGGGGGGCAGATACGCAGTATTTT. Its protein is CASKVMRGADTQYF. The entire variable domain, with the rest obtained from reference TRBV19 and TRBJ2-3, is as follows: DGGITQSPKYLFRKEGQNVTLSCEQNLNHDAMYWYRQDPGQGLRLIYYSQIVNDFQKGDIAEGYSVSREKKESFPLTVTSAQKNPTAFYLCASKVMRGADTQYFGPGTRLTVL.

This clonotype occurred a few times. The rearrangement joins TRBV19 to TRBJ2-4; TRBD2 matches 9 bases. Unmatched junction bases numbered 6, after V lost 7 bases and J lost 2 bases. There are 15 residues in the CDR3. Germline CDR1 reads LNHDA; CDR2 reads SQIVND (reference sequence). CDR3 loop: CASTREGATKNIQYF. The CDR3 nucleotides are TGTGCCAGTACGCGGGAGGGTGCGACCAAAAACATTCAGTACTTC.

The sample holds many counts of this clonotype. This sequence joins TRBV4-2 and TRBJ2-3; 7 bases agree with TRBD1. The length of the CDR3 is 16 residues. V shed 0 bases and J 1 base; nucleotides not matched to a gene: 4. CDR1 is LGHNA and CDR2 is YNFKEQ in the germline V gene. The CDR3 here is CASSQEGQPRTDTQYF. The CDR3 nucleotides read TGTGCCAGCAGCCAAGAGGGACAGCCGCGCACAGATACGCAGTATTTT.

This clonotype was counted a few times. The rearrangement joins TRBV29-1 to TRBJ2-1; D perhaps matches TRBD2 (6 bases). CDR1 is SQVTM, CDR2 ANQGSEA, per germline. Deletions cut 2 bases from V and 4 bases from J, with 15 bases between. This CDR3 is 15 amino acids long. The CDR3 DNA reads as TGCAGCGTTGAACTGCGGGACGGAACTTACAATGAGCAGTTCTTC. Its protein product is CSVELRDGTYNEQFF.